This T cell receptor (beta chain) was sequenced for a study of cytomegalovirus exposure and HLA in healthy donors (dated by TCRdb to the late 2010s). In the study overall: An earlier analysis of several hundred of the donors reported 250 to 300 Gb of sequence data and roughly 100 million unique TCR beta sequences from about 179 million T cells. An early release that covered fewer than 750 HLA-typed donors contained about 290 gigabases of sequencing data and around 80 million unique TCR sequences. The genetic ancestry cluster associated with self-reported Caucasian donors included roughly 84% of the 350 to 500 genotyped donors. The aim of the study was to test whether cataloging public T cell receptors could identify signatures of past pathogen exposure. The study profiled the T cell repertoires of under 850 subjects by immunosequencing and related them to cytomegalovirus serostatus. Besides the first cohort of around 700 subjects, a separate validation cohort made up of 120 different subjects was used. High-throughput TCR immunosequencing, statistical association of individual TCRs with disease status, and machine learning were combined to predict cytomegalovirus infection status. In a later analysis, previously published TCR beta repertoires from fewer than 750 donors were re-analyzed and high-resolution HLA genotyping was added so that TCR occurrence patterns could be studied. The later analysis used no new phenotypic data to find candidate immune exposures, relying instead on TCR beta sequences and their occurrence across donors. An earlier analysis of several hundred of the donors applied high-throughput TCR beta sequencing to assess whether each TCR beta V gene segment acted as functional or pseudogenic. Alongside the repertoire data, information on donor age, sex, ethnicity and CMV serostatus was compiled. A later genetic analysis took genome-wide SNP genotypes for 398 of the 666 donors and used that subset as a discovery cohort. All discovery cohort repertoires had been generated on a single sequencing platform. HLA typing covered class I and class II loci at four-digit resolution. Typing coverage differed by locus: A, B, C, DRB1 and DQB1 were typed in roughly 620-630 donors, DQA1 in roughly 510, DPA1 in 606, and DPB1 in approximately 450. Five DR-DQ haplotypes were handled as single units for association and clustering because linkage in the cohort was strong. On average, roughly 250,000 unique TCR beta nucleotide sequences were sequenced per donor among fewer than 500 genotyped donors of the cohort, with roughly a sixth of those sequences being non-productive. What the research found in general, with its limitations: The earlier analysis of fewer than 750 of the donors excluded some 15 rarely observed V segments, including chromosome 9 orphons, because counts were too low. A few of the identified cytomegalovirus-associated TCR beta chains were confirmed in vitro to be specific for cytomegalovirus antigens. A further reported finding was that TCR beta sequences accurately predicted the HLA-A and HLA-B alleles for most subjects in the first cohort. In both the original and validation cohorts, the classifier was reported to diagnose cytomegalovirus status with high specificity and sensitivity. For the cohort, immune exposure information was limited to CMV serostatus. In the study, 150 to 200 TCR beta chains were listed as associated with cytomegalovirus. A later analysis associated 17,000 or so TCR beta sequences with specific HLA alleles at a false discovery rate of 0.05. When HLA alleles, especially DR and DQ, strongly co-occurred, attributing TCR associations to individual alleles was difficult. A later genetic analysis associated a missense DCLRE1C variant with V-gene and J-gene trimming of TCR beta chains, and an independent cohort replicated the association. Because the 87-base-pair reads could not distinguish some IMGT-functional V segments, including TRBV6-2 and TRBV6-3, those segments were excluded. Most TCR sequences were observed very rarely across donors, whereas some public TCRs were present in many individuals. HLA typing was unavailable for some donors at each locus, so association tests used only the typed subset. In a later analysis, HLA-associated TCR beta chains were found to be more clonally expanded and to have lower generation probabilities than equally common non-associated chains. In an earlier analysis of fewer than 700 of the donors, most TCR beta V segments appeared in productive rearrangements about 87% or about 30% of the time, broadly matching IMGT annotations. According to the authors, the approach could potentially be generalized to other disease states and immunological phenotypes. A later analysis found that TCR association rates varied across HLA loci, with DRB1 alleles showing the most associated TCRs and HLA-C alleles the fewest. Roughly uniform sequencing depth across donors was assumed in presence/absence analyses, although this assumption may not hold. Several of the top co-occurrence clusters appeared to be linked to parvovirus B19, influenza, CMV and Epstein-Barr virus, according to a later analysis. A cluster of highly shared sequence variants was judged likely to represent a technical artifact of the sequencing pipeline. Compared with the approximately 600-donor mean, donors in an Asian-associated ancestry cluster had fewer N-insertions in productive TCRs, according to a later genetic analysis. Linkage disequilibrium might explain the correlated functional status among segregating V segments, but an unknown experimental factor could not be ruled out. Only TCR beta chains were sequenced in this cohort, and the absence of alpha or paired-chain data limited detectable features. Most CMV-associated TCR beta chains appeared to be HLA-restricted in a later analysis, and the HLA associations seemed to be driven largely by CMV exposure.

The CDR3 covers 14 residues, taking in both the cysteine and the phenylalanine. The entry retains the CDR3 DNA only, 42 bases that are in frame from base 1. The germline V gene (reference sequence) gives CDR1 as SEHNR and CDR2 as FQNEAQ. The cohort consisted of approximately 670 healthy bone marrow donors. All cohort members were sampled while nominally healthy, although unrecorded immune exposures were likely present. The donor tested CMV seropositive, placing the donor among the approximately 290 seropositive members of the cohort. A peripheral blood sample was provided by each donor, and peripheral blood mononuclear cells were used for TCR beta sequencing. The Qiagen DNeasy Blood Extraction Kit was used to extract genomic DNA from the blood cell samples. Libraries were made using the immunoSEQ multiplex PCR assay. The multiplex PCR relied on a mix of 60 forward primers for TCR Vbeta segments and 13 reverse primers for TCR Jbeta segments. The CDR3 region of rearranged TCR beta genes was amplified from genomic DNA by a multiplex PCR assay. The Illumina HiSeq System was used to sequence the amplified TCR beta libraries as 87-base-pair reads. From the authors' description of their analysis: A later analysis counted some 74 million unique TCR beta chains across the approximately 700 repertoires, and 10 million to 12 million of these chains were shared by at least two donors. To remove PCR and sequencing errors, raw reads were error-corrected and collapsed into unique sequences using a nearest-neighbor algorithm that merged closely related sequences. V, D and J gene segments were assigned by aligning CDR3 sequences to IMGT reference sequences. For a sequence to be retained, at least a six-nucleotide match to both a V gene segment and a J gene segment was required. Rearrangements were classified as productive when the CDR3 lacked stop codons and remained in frame with V and J, and all other rearrangements were classified as non-productive. Following IMGT convention, CDR3 was defined as the stretch from the second conserved V-encoded cysteine to the conserved J-encoded phenylalanine. Sequences without an unambiguous match to a single V gene segment were excluded from the earlier analysis of almost 600 of the donors. In an earlier analysis of some 590 of the donors, a V segment was called functional when productive rearrangements were above 56.7%, and segregating when the standard deviation between donors exceeded 5%. A statistical classification framework was built to diagnose cytomegalovirus status from the catalog of TCR beta chain sequences. A later analysis assigned V and J genes by comparing TCR nucleotide sequences with IMGT/GENE-DB human TR gene sequences. Using the TCRdist pipeline, a later analysis assigned CDR3 sequences along with most-parsimonious VDJ recombination scenarios. In a later analysis, each TCR beta chain was defined by its CDR3 amino acid sequence together with its V-gene family, and reads without a unique V-gene family were excluded. In a later analysis, 450 to 600 highly shared, low-generation-probability nucleotide sequences were removed to address suspected cross-contamination and a sequencing artifact. In a later analysis, a clonal expansion index was calculated for each public chain from normalized within-repertoire ranks of inferred template counts. Generation probabilities in a later analysis came from a VDJ recombination model fitted to out-of-frame rearrangements, and those results were checked against IGoR. A later analysis scored TCR-TCR, TCR-HLA and TCR-CMV co-occurrence with hypergeometric tests, applying a repertoire-size bias correction to TCR pairs. False discovery rates were estimated in a later analysis by permuting HLA or CMV assignments 20 times. In a later analysis, co-occurring TCRs were grouped using DBSCAN, and TCRdist sequence similarity was added for clustering within HLA-allele-positive subsets. Co-occurrence clustering excluded repertoires with fewer than 30,000 or more than 120,000 public chains, plus five with anomalous nucleotide sharing. Not all clones reach the TCRdb copy of this immuneACCESS table, which keeps in-frame sequences only. Checked studies attribute under half of the gap to unresolved V genes and leave the rest unexplained. Clone size and V and J calls were adopted from that table, with D and trimming inferred from the DNA. The sample includes roughly 100,000 clones, with more than 60% observed a single time. The top ten clones comprise 7.5% to 10% of the sample.

Notes on this clone: Its antigen is currently not known. At one end, the junction sequence differs from germline, possibly due to a read error.

The sequence derives from a middle-aged woman in good health and CMV-seropositive. The specimen sequenced was PBMCs. Recombination connected TRBV7-9 to TRBJ1-6, with the D gene too uncertain to name. The nucleotide sequence reads as follows: TGTTCCAGCAGCTTTTCAGGACTGAATTCACCCCTCCACTTT. Its protein product is CSSSFSGLNSPLHF.